Each of the 30 T cell receptor beta chains below was sequenced from the same sample in a study of blood T cells in healthy people across ages. Together with a sample-barcoded 5' primer, a J-beta primer mix was included in a second PCR lasting about 6 to 11 cycles. TCRdb processed the 5' RACE reads anew with MiXCR; each CDR3 protein has one entry. The data contain 650,000 to 1,000,000 distinct CDR3 sequences, under 40% of them singletons. Sequencing was carried out using blood. The receptors come from a young man in good health.

As concerns this clonotype: Since a much larger clone is just one base distant, this may be a read error. The chain joins TRBV12-3 or TRBV12-4 to TRBJ2-7; TRBD2 matches 13 bases. The ends lost 6 bases at V and 7 bases at J; junction bases unmatched: 12. The CDR3 contains 16 residues. CDR3 amino acids: CASSRDTSGGANEQYF. Written as DNA, the CDR3 is TGTGCCAGCAGCCGCGATACTAGCGGGGGGGCGAATGAGCAGTACTTC.

This clonotype turned up a few times. The chain is built from TRBV7-2 and TRBJ2-7; the match to TRBD1 covers 7 bases. Germline V gives CDR1 SGHTA, CDR2 FQGNSA. This CDR3 spans 14 amino acids. V gave up 5 bases and J gave up 3 bases; unmatched junction bases: 7. This CDR3 is CASSATGFLYEQYF. The DNA of the CDR3 is TGTGCCAGCAGCGCGACAGGGTTTCTCTACGAGCAGTACTTC.

The chain couples TRBV15 to TRBJ2-5; D perhaps matches TRBD1 (6 bases). TRBJ2-7 matches the DNA end more closely, so the J call is doubtful. Germline V gene lookup returns CDR1 LNHNV and CDR2 YYDKDF (reference sequence). CDR3 length equals 12 residues. The CDR3 bases are TGTGCCACCAGCTCAGGGGAAGACGAGCAGTACTTC. Amino acids: CATSSGEDEQYF.

This clonotype came up many times. The CDR3 sequence is CASSLRRGVRFF. The CDR3 nucleotides read TGTGCCAGCAGTTTAAGGCGGGGGGTGCGGTTCTTC. The V and J genes are TRBV12-3 or TRBV12-4 and TRBJ2-1; 8 positions match TRBD2. V dropped 2 bases and J dropped 15; count of bases not matched to a gene: 6. The CDR3 consists of 12 residues.

The chain couples TRBV7-9 to TRBJ1-1; possibly TRBD1 for D (6 bases). CDR1 and CDR2 (germline): SEHNR, FQNEAQ (reference sequence). The length of the CDR3 is 16 residues. The germline V and J ends were trimmed by 2 bases and 4 bases, with 17 bases remaining between them. CDR3 nucleotides: TGTGCCAGCAGCTTATCGTTGGGGGGGGCCGGCACTGAAGCTTTCTTT. Encoded protein: CASSLSLGGAGTEAFF.

This clonotype showed up many times. V and J are TRBV20-1 and TRBJ1-6; D uncertain. CDR1 DFQATT and CDR2 SNEGSKA come from the germline V gene (reference sequence). V lost 3 bases and J lost 7, with 10 bases in between. This CDR3 spans 13 amino acids. CDR3 sequence reads: CSASLVGNSPLHF. CDR3 DNA: TGCAGTGCTAGTTTGGTAGGGAATTCACCCCTCCACTTT.

Many counts were recorded for this clonotype. The J gene is TRBJ1-5, the V gene TRBV6-6; D is unclear. CDR1 and CDR2 from the germline V gene are MNHNY and SVGAGI (reference sequence). V was pared by 5 bases and J by 7 bases, with 15 bases between. The CDR3 has 14 residues. In DNA, the CDR3 is TGTGCCAGCAGTATCTCGGAGGTTGGACAGCCCCAGCATTTT. Translation: CASSISEVGQPQHF.

This clonotype was detected many times. The rearrangement joins TRBV28 to TRBJ2-1, with D possibly being TRBD2 (7 bases). Germline V gives CDR1 MDHEN, CDR2 SYDVKM. V was pared by 4 bases and J by 5 bases, with 15 bases between. The CDR3 runs 15 residues. In DNA form, the CDR3 reads TGTGCCAGCAGTTCCTCTAAGGGGGGGGACAATGAGCAGTTCTTC. Protein sequence: CASSSSKGGDNEQFF.

This clonotype has just a few counts. V is TRBV12-3 or TRBV12-4 and J is TRBJ2-5; the match to TRBD2 covers 15 bases. This CDR3 comprises 15 residues. With 5 bases clipped from V and 11 bases from J, the junction kept 9 bases outside the gene matches. Written as DNA, the CDR3 is TGTGCCAGCAGTCCCCGGACTAGCGGGGGGGGTGAGCAGTACTTC. As protein: CASSPRTSGGGEQYF.

This clonotype was counted a few times. This chain uses TRBV2 with TRBJ1-1; TRBD1 aligns across 7 bases. The CDR3 totals 17 residues. V lost 6 bases, J lost 5 bases, and 18 bases stayed unmatched. Germline values: CDR1 SNHLY, CDR2 FYNNEI. CDR3 residues: CASSSPYRGGNLTEAFF. The CDR3 bases are TGTGCCAGCAGCTCACCGTACAGGGGTGGGAATCTTACTGAAGCTTTCTTT. The full variable domain, in which reference TRBV2 and TRBJ1-1 provide the parts outside the CDR3, is EPEVTQTPSHQVTQMGQEVILRCVPISNHLYFYWYRQILGQKVEFLVSFYNNEISEKSEIFDDQFSVERPDGSNFTLKIRSTKLEDSAMYFCASSSPYRGGNLTEAFFGQGTRLTVV.

There are a few counts of this clonotype. This chain connects TRBV4-1 to TRBJ1-2; 11 bases align to TRBD1. With V trimmed by 1 base and J by 2 bases, 18 bases remained unmatched. The germline V gene has CDR1 MGHRA and CDR2 YSYEKL. The CDR3 covers 21 residues. This CDR3 reads CASSQVGVLPLRDRGNYGYTF. As DNA, the CDR3 is TGCGCCAGCAGCCAAGTCGGAGTGCTACCGCTCCGGGACAGGGGGAACTATGGCTACACCTTC.

The sample holds a few counts of this clonotype. The chain carries TRBV20-1 and TRBJ1-2, with 8 bases that match TRBD1. This CDR3 has 13 amino acids. V shed 5 bases, J shed 4 bases, and the junction held 6 bases outside the gene matches. Germline V gene sequence: CDR1 DFQATT, CDR2 SNEGSKA (reference sequence). The CDR3, as DNA: TGCAGTGCTCGGACAGGGACCGTCTATGGCTACACCTTC. The encoded protein is CSARTGTVYGYTF.

The chain is built from TRBV5-1 and TRBJ2-5; TRBD2 is a possible D gene (5 bases). The V and J ends lost 3 bases and 3 bases respectively, with 12 bases between them. Germline V lookup: CDR1 SGHRS, CDR2 YFSETQ. The CDR3 totals 14 residues. CDR3 DNA sequence: TGCGCCAGCAGCTCCGGGGTAGGAGAAGAGACCCAGTACTTC. Translating it yields CASSSGVGEETQYF.

This clonotype showed up many times. The chain carries TRBV29-1 and TRBJ2-7; tentative D call: TRBD1 (5 bases). This CDR3 contains 12 residues. Trimming shortened V by 6 bases and J by 5 bases, and 14 bases separated the two germline ends. Germline lookup yields CDR1 SQVTM and CDR2 ANQGSEA. CDR3 amino acids: CSVKQARDEQYF. Written as DNA, the CDR3 is TGCAGCGTCAAACAGGCCCGGGACGAGCAGTACTTC.

The chain couples TRBV20-1 to TRBJ1-4, with a weak D call TRBD1 (5 bases). The germline V and J ends were trimmed by 0 bases and 4 bases, with 9 bases remaining between them. CDR1 is DFQATT, CDR2 SNEGSKA, per germline (reference sequence). This CDR3 is built from 14 residues. Here the CDR3 DNA reads TGCAGTGCTAGAGATCGACAGAGTAATGAAAAACTGTTTTTT. It is translated as CSARDRQSNEKLFF.

This clonotype occurred many times. One junction end disagrees with the germline gene, perhaps due to a read error. The chain combines TRBV27 with TRBJ2-1; D is uncertain. Per the germline V gene, CDR1 is MNHEY and CDR2 is SMNVEV (reference sequence). This CDR3 contains 14 residues. This CDR3 reads CASSLGSSYNEQFF. For the CDR3, the DNA is TGCGCCAGCAGCTTAGGCAGTTCCTACAATGAGCAGTTCTTC.

The V and J genes are TRBV7-7 and TRBJ2-5; D uncertain. Germline V gives CDR1 SSHAT, CDR2 FNYEAQ (reference sequence). V lost 1 base to trimming and J lost 1 base, with 10 bases between them. The CDR3 loop spans 15 amino acids. CDR3 in amino acids: CASSLGRTLQETQYF. In nucleotides, the CDR3 is TGTGCCAGCAGCTTAGGTCGGACCCTCCAAGAGACCCAGTACTTC.

This clonotype was seen only a few times. This chain uses TRBV20-1 with TRBJ1-1; D is unclear. Germline CDR1 reads DFQATT; CDR2 reads SNEGSKA (reference sequence). With 3 bases removed from V and 1 base from J, the gap between germline ends came to 9 bases. The CDR3 sequence is 13 residues long. For the CDR3, the DNA is TGCAGTGCTAGGAAGGACCCGAACACTGAAGCTTTCTTT. Translation gives CSARKDPNTEAFF.

The sample holds many counts of this clonotype. This chain connects TRBV4-2 to TRBJ2-5; TRBD2 agrees at 10 bases. Germline CDR1 reads LGHNA; CDR2 reads YNFKEQ. CDR3 length: 17 amino acids. V trimming: 0 bases; J trimming: 11 bases; junction bases outside the gene matches: 15. In nucleotides, the CDR3 is TGTGCCAGCAGCCAAGATGCATCTAGCGGGGGAAACAATGAGCAGTACTTC. Translation gives CASSQDASSGGNNEQYF.

As to this clonotype: The junction shows a germline mismatch at one end, possibly a read error. The J gene is TRBJ2-3, the V gene TRBV12-3 or TRBV12-4; a possible D gene is TRBD2 (6 bases). The CDR3 extends over 16 amino acids. The CDR3 nucleotides are TGTGCCAGCAGTTTGTCCCCGGGACTGATCACAGATGCGCAGTATTTT. Protein sequence: CASSLSPGLITDAQYF.

The rearrangement joins TRBV18 to TRBJ2-1, with 8 bases identical to TRBD1. Germline assignment: CDR1 KGHSH and CDR2 LQKENI. The CDR3 runs to 14 residues. V was clipped by 6 bases and J by 8 bases; unmatched bases: 9. The DNA for the CDR3 is TGTGCCAGCTCCCCAGGCAGGGGGCGTTATGAGCAGTTCTTC. Its protein product is CASSPGRGRYEQFF.

The chain couples TRBV12-3 or TRBV12-4 to TRBJ2-3, with D tentatively TRBD1 or TRBD2 (6 bases each). There are 15 residues in the CDR3. V dropped 2 bases and J dropped 10 bases, with 19 bases sitting between them. The CDR3 sequence: CASSLPWDTSGAQYF. Here the CDR3 DNA reads TGTGCCAGCAGTTTACCCTGGGACACCTCGGGGGCGCAGTATTTT.

Only a few counts were recorded for this clonotype. The chain has TRBV13 and TRBJ2-1; the D gene is possibly TRBD2 (6 bases). CDR3 size: 19 residues. The germline V and J ends were trimmed by 5 bases and 4 bases, with 27 bases remaining between them. Germline CDR1 and CDR2: PRHDT and FYEKMQ (reference sequence). In DNA, the CDR3 is TGTGCCAGCAGCCACGATAGTAGGTGGAGCGGGCCTCCTTACAATGAGCAGTTCTTC. This codes for CASSHDSRWSGPPYNEQFF.

This clonotype was picked up many times. The rearrangement uses TRBV12-3 or TRBV12-4 and TRBJ2-3; 7 bases line up with TRBD2. This CDR3 has 14 amino acids. The ends lost 8 bases at V and 1 base at J; junction bases unmatched: 6. CDR3 amino acids: CASALARGTDTQYF. CDR3 nucleotide sequence: TGTGCCAGCGCACTAGCGCGGGGCACAGATACGCAGTATTTT.

This clonotype was counted between two and nine times. V gene TRBV2 combines with J gene TRBJ2-1; D remains unclear. Germline CDR1 SNHLY, CDR2 FYNNEI. The CDR3 extends over 14 amino acids. V shed 6 bases and J shed 2 bases, with 11 bases lying between them. The CDR3 coding sequence is TGTGCCAGCAGCCCTAGGACGGCCTACAATGAGCAGTTCTTC. It yields the protein CASSPRTAYNEQFF.

This clonotype appeared many times. The chain is built from TRBV7-3 and TRBJ2-3; possible D gene TRBD1, 6 bases. V lost 5 bases, J lost 3 bases, and 15 bases lay in between. The CDR3 sequence is 15 residues long. Germline V gene data show CDR1 as SGHTA and CDR2 as FQGTGA. CDR3 sequence (DNA): TGTGCCAGCAGCCGAAAACAGGGTTGGACAGATACGCAGTATTTT. Protein: CASSRKQGWTDTQYF. Supplemented by reference TRBV7-3 and TRBJ2-3, the full variable domain reads GAGVSQTPSNKVTEKGKYVELRCDPISGHTALYWYRQSLGQGPEFLIYFQGTGAADDSGLPNDRFFAVRPEGSVSTLKIQRTERGDSAVYLCASSRKQGWTDTQYFGPGTRLTVL.

This clonotype has ten or more counts. The gene calls are TRBV7-2 and TRBJ2-3; D is unresolved. The length of the CDR3 is 15 residues. Trimming took off 6 bases at V and 6 bases at J, with 19 bases between the two ends. Germline-derived CDR1 and CDR2 are SGHTA and FQGNSA. The CDR3 sequence is CASSSARVLTDTQYF. CDR3 nucleotides: TGTGCCAGCAGTTCAGCCCGGGTTTTAACGGATACGCAGTATTTT.

The chain carries TRBV10-3 and TRBJ2-7; D is possibly TRBD2 (6 bases). V was clipped by 0 bases and J by 10 bases, with 19 bases between them. The CDR3 totals 15 residues. Germline V gene sequence: CDR1 ENHRY, CDR2 SYGVKD. The CDR3 region is CAISESLGTPSFQYF. The CDR3 DNA is TGTGCCATCAGTGAGTCGTTAGGGACTCCCTCTTTTCAGTACTTC.

On this clonotype: One end of the junction does not line up with germline, which may come from a read error. V usage is TRBV7-7 and J usage is TRBJ2-1; D ambiguous. The CDR3 spans 15 residues. Germline CDR1 is SSHAT and CDR2 is FNYEAQ (reference sequence). In DNA, the CDR3 is TGTGCTAGCAGCTTAGCCGCCCAGCCCTACAATGAGCAGTTCTTC. Protein: CASSLAAQPYNEQFF. Full variable domain (rest looked up from reference TRBV7-7 and TRBJ2-1): GAGVSQSPRYKVTKRGQDVTLRCDPISSHATLYWYQQALGQGPEFLTYFNYEAQPDKSGLPSDRFSAERPEGSISTLTIQRTEQRDSAMYRCASSLAAQPYNEQFFGPGTRLTVL.

This clonotype was seen at least ten times. This chain links TRBV5-1 with TRBJ2-1; TRBD1 matches at 7 bases. The CDR3 has 16 amino acids. The trim removed 4 bases at V and 0 bases at J, leaving 7 bases unmatched. Germline V gene lookup returns CDR1 SGHRS and CDR2 YFSETQ. DNA of the CDR3: TGCGCCAGCAGCCCGGGGACAGCTAGCTCCTACAATGAGCAGTTCTTC. Translation gives CASSPGTASSYNEQFF.